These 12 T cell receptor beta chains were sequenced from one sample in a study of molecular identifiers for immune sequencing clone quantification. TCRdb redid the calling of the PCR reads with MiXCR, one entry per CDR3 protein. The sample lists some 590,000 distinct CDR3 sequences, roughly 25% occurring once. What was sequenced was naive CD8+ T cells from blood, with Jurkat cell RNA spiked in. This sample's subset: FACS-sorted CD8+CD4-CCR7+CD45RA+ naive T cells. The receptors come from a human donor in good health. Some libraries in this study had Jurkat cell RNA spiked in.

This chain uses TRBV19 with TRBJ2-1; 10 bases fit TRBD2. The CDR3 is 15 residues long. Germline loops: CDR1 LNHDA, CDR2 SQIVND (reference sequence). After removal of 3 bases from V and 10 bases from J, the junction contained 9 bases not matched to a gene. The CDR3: CASSISLAGVHEQFF. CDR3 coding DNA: TGTGCCAGTAGTATTAGTCTAGCGGGGGTGCACGAGCAGTTCTTC.

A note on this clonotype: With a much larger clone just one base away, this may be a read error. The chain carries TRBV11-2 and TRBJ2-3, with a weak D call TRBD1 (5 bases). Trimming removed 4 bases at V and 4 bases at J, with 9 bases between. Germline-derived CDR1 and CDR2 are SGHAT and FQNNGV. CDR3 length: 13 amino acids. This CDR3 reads CASSSDIPDTQYF. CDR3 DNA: TGTGCCAGCAGCTCGGACATCCCAGATACGCAGTATTTT.

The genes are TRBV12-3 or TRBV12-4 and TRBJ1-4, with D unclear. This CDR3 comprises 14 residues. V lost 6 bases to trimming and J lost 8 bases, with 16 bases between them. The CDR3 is CASSSGLGREKLFF. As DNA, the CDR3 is TGTGCCAGCAGCTCCGGTCTCGGGCGAGAAAAACTGTTTTTT.

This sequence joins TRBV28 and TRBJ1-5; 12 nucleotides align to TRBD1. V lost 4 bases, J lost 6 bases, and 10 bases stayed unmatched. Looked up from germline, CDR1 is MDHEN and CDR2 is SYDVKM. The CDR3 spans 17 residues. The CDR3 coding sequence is TGTGCCAGCAGTTCCATCGAGGGGACAGGGGGCGGTCAGCCCCAGCATTTT. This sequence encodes CASSSIEGTGGGQPQHF.

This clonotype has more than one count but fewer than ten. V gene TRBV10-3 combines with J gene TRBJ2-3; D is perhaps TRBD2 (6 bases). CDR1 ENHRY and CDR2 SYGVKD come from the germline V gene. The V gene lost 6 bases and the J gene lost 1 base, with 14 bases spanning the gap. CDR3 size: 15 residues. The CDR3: CAISLSGYGTDTQYF. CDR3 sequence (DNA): TGTGCCATCAGCCTTAGCGGCTATGGCACAGATACGCAGTATTTT.

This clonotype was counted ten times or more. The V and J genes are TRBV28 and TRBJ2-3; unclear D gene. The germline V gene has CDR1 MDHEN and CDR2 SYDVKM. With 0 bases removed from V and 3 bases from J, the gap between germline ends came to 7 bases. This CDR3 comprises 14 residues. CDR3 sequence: CASSLWDGTDTQYF. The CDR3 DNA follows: TGTGCCAGCAGTTTATGGGACGGGACAGATACGCAGTATTTT.

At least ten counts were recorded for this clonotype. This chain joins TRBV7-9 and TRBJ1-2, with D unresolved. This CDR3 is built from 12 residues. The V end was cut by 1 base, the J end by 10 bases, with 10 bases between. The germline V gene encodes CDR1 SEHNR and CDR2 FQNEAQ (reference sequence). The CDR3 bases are TGTGCCAGCAGCTTAGGCGTTGCCGTCTACACCTTC. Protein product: CASSLGVAVYTF.

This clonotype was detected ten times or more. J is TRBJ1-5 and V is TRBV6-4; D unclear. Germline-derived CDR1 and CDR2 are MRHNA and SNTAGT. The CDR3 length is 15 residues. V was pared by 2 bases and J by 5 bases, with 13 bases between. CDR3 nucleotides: TGTGCCAGCAGTGACGAGAAAGGACGTTATCAGCCCCAGCATTTT. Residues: CASSDEKGRYQPQHF.

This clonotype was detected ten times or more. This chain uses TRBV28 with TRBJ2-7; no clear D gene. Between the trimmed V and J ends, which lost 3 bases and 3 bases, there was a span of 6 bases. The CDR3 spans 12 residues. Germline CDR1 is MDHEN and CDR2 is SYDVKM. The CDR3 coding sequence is TGTGCCAGCAGTTTGAGCCTCTACGAGCAGTACTTC. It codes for CASSLSLYEQYF.

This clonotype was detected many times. The CDR3 here is CASSSGQASSYEQYF. The CDR3, as DNA: TGTGCCAGCAGCTCGGGACAGGCAAGCTCCTACGAGCAGTACTTC. The chain is built from TRBV5-6 and TRBJ2-7; 8 bases align to TRBD1. The CDR3 is 15 amino acids. CDR1 SGHDT and CDR2 YYEEEE come from the germline V gene. V was clipped by 3 bases and J by 0 bases; unmatched bases: 5.

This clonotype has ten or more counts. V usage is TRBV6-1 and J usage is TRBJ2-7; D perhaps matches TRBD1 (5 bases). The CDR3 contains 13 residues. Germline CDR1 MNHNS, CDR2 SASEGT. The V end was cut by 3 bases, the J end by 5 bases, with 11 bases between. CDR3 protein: CASSEYGHHEQYF. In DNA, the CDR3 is TGTGCCAGCAGTGAGTACGGACATCACGAGCAGTACTTC.

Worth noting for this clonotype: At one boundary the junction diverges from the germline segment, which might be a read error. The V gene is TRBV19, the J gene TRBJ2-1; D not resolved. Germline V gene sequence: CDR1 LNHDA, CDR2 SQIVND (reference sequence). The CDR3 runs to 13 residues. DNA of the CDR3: TGTGCCTGTAGTATAGATCGAGGAAATGAGCAGTTCTTC. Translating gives CACSIDRGNEQFF. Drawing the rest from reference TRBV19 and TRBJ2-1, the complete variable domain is DGGITQSPKYLFRKEGQNVTLSCEQNLNHDAMYWYRQDPGQGLRLIYYSQIVNDFQKGDIAEGYSVSREKKESFPLTVTSAQKNPTAFYLCACSIDRGNEQFFGPGTRLTVL.